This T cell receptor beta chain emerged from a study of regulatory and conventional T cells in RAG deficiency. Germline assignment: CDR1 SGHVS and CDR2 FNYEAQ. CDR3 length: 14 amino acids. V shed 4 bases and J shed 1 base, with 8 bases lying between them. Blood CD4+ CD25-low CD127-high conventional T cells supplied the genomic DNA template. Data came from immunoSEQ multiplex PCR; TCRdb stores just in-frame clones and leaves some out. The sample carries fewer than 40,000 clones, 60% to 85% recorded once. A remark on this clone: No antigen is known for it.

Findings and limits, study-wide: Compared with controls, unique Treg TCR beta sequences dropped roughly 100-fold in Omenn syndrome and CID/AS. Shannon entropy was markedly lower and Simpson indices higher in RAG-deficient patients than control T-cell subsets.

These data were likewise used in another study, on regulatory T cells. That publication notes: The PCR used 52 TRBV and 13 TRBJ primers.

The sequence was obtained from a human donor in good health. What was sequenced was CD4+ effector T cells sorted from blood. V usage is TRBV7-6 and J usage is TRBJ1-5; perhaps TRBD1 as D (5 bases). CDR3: CASSSGPSNQPQHF. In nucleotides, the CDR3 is TGTGCCAGCAGCTCGGGGCCAAGCAATCAGCCCCAGCATTTT.